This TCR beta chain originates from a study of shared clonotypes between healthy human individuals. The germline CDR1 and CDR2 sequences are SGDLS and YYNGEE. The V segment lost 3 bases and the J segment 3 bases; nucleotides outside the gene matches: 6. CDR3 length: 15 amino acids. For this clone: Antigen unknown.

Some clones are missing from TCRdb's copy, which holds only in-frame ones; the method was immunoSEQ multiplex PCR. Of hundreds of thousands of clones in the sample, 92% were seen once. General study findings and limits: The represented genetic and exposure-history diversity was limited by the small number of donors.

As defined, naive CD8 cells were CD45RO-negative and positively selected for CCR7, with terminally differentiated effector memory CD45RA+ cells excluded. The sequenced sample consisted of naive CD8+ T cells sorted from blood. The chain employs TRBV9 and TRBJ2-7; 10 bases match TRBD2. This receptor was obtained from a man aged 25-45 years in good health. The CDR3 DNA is TGTGCCAGCAGCGCCGCCGGGACTAGCGACTACGAGCAGTACTTC. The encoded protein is CASSAAGTSDYEQYF.